This T cell receptor (beta chain) was obtained from a study of early T cells in non-severe SARS-CoV-2 infection. Study at large: Sequencing used unsorted whole-blood bulk RNA, so chains lack pairing.

The study's findings and limits: VDJdb matching, biased toward anti-spike CD8 responses, missed private and CD4 specificities.

The protocol attached unique molecular identifiers to individual cDNA molecules. Using its own MiXCR run on the 5' RACE reads, TCRdb lists one record per CDR3 protein. The data hold more than 55,000 distinct CDR3 sequences, with 8% to 9% observed a single time. This clonotype has just a few counts. Its antigen is not identified. The CDR3 has 15 residues. The germline gives CDR1 SNHLY, CDR2 FYNNEI. Trimming left V 2 bases short and J 3 bases short, with 13 bases between. The sample consisted of whole blood. The V call is TRBV2, the J call TRBJ2-5; D gene uncertain. This receptor was taken from an adult who was a healthcare worker with PCR-confirmed SARS-CoV-2 infection or an uninfected control (not recorded which). This CDR3 is CASSETGSIEETQYF. As DNA, the CDR3 is TGTGCCAGCAGTGAAACGGGTAGTATTGAAGAGACCCAGTACTTC.